The 17 T cell receptor beta chains reported below all come from one sample, sequenced in a study of CD8 T cells in Susac syndrome. After extraction with the RNeasy kit, about 0.45 to 1 ug of the RNA was reverse transcribed using random hexamers. MiXCR, run by TCRdb on the immunoSEQ multiplex PCR reads, gives a single entry per CDR3 protein. The table has more than 55,000 distinct CDR3 sequences, 95% to 96% seen once. The material sequenced was CD4+ T cells from PBMCs. The receptors stem from a human donor with multiple sclerosis.

V is TRBV7-9 and J is TRBJ2-3; D is tentatively TRBD1 or TRBD2 (5 bases each). The CDR3 has 16 residues. The germline CDR1 and CDR2 sequences are SEHNR and FQNEAQ (reference sequence). V lost 0 bases, J lost 2 bases, and 12 bases lay in between. CDR3 sequence (DNA): TGTGCCAGCAGCTTAGCGGGTCGAGGGGCCACAGATACGCAGTATTTT. Amino acids: CASSLAGRGATDTQYF.

The V and J genes are TRBV5-1 and TRBJ2-1; 8 bases are a match to TRBD1. The V gene's germline CDR1 is SGHRS and CDR2 YFSETQ. The CDR3 consists of 15 residues. The V gene end was trimmed by 0 bases and the J gene end by 7 bases; junction bases not matched to a gene: 6. CDR3 in amino acids: CASSLGGTGPNEQFF. Written as DNA, the CDR3 is TGCGCCAGCAGCTTGGGGGGGACAGGTCCTAATGAGCAGTTCTTC.

The chain employs TRBV6-2 or TRBV6-3 and TRBJ2-4; D call uncertain. Germline CDR1 is MNHEY and CDR2 is SVGEGT. The CDR3 runs to 15 residues. Trimming took off 0 bases at V and 1 base at J, with 7 bases between the two ends. CDR3 residues: CASSYSGSAKNIQYF. The CDR3 coding sequence is TGTGCCAGCAGTTACTCGGGTAGCGCCAAAAACATTCAGTACTTC.

The gene calls are TRBV5-1 and TRBJ1-2; no reliable D call. Deletions cut 1 base from V and 2 bases from J, with 12 bases between. CDR3 length: 15 residues. Germline V CDR1 and CDR2: SGHRS, YFSETQ. CDR3 in amino acids: CASSLFGASNYGYTF. The CDR3, as DNA: TGCGCCAGCAGCTTGTTCGGAGCCTCCAACTATGGCTACACCTTC.

The rearrangement links TRBV3-1 to TRBJ1-2; D is unresolved. The CDR3 is made up of 14 amino acids. V dropped 0 bases and J dropped 7 bases, with 12 bases sitting between them. Looked up from germline, CDR1 is LGHDT and CDR2 is YNNKEL (reference sequence). CDR3 sequence: CASSQDSAGRGYTF. For the CDR3, the DNA is TGTGCCAGCAGCCAAGATTCGGCGGGTCGTGGCTACACCTTC. The complete variable domain, with remaining parts taken from reference TRBV3-1 and TRBJ1-2, reads DTAVSQTPKYLVTQMGNDKSIKCEQNLGHDTMYWYKQDSKKFLKIMFSYNNKELIINETVPNRFSPKSPDKAHLNLHINSLELGDSAVYFCASSQDSAGRGYTFGSGTRLTVV.

The rearrangement links TRBV5-1 to TRBJ1-1; D not resolved. The CDR3 has 14 amino acids. V lost 3 bases to trimming and J lost 5 bases, with 14 bases between them. CDR1 SGHRS and CDR2 YFSETQ come from the germline V gene. This CDR3 is CASSSQTDVTEAFF. The CDR3 DNA follows: TGCGCCAGCAGCTCCCAGACCGACGTTACTGAAGCTTTCTTT.

In DNA, the CDR3 is TGTGCCACAGGGCCCTGGACAGATACGCAGTATTTT. This sequence encodes CATGPWTDTQYF. This chain connects TRBV12-3 or TRBV12-4 to TRBJ2-3; a possible D gene is TRBD1 (5 bases). The V gene lost 10 bases and the J gene lost 3 bases, with 11 bases spanning the gap. The CDR3 covers 12 residues.

The V call is TRBV18, the J call TRBJ2-3; 7 bases fit TRBD1. CDR1 and CDR2 (germline): KGHSH, LQKENI. The CDR3 spans 14 residues. Trimming at V came to 3 bases and at J to 2 bases, leaving 2 bases not matched to a gene. The CDR3 sequence is CASSPGTDTDTQYF. The CDR3 region has the DNA TGTGCCAGCTCACCCGGGACAGACACAGATACGCAGTATTTT.

This chain joins TRBV19 and TRBJ1-5, with D perhaps matching TRBD1 (6 bases). The germline V gene encodes CDR1 LNHDA and CDR2 SQIVND (reference sequence). Trimming cost V 9 bases and J 0 bases, with 15 bases left between them. The CDR3 sequence is 15 residues long. Here the CDR3 reads CASDPGQISNQPQHF. CDR3 nucleotide sequence: TGTGCCAGCGACCCGGGACAAATTAGCAATCAGCCCCAGCATTTT.

The chain employs TRBV6-1 and TRBJ2-1; 11 bases agree with TRBD2. V trimming: 4 bases; J trimming: 4 bases; junction bases outside the gene matches: 6. This CDR3 is 16 amino acids long. The germline V gene has CDR1 MNHNS and CDR2 SASEGT. The CDR3: CASSGRLAGRYNEQFF. In DNA form, the CDR3 reads TGTGCCAGCAGTGGTAGACTAGCGGGGAGGTACAATGAGCAGTTCTTC.

This chain uses TRBV7-2 with TRBJ2-7, with a possible D match to TRBD2 (5 bases). V was shortened by 7 bases and J by 2 bases, with 21 bases between the two germline ends. CDR1 is SGHTA, CDR2 FQGNSA, per germline. CDR3 length equals 16 residues. DNA for the CDR3: TGTGCCAGCAACTCGGTGGGGAGATGGGGAGCCTACGAGCAGTACTTC. Its translation: CASNSVGRWGAYEQYF. The whole variable domain, remainder taken from reference TRBV7-2 and TRBJ2-7, is GAGVSQSPSNKVTEKGKDVELRCDPISGHTALYWYRQSLGQGLEFLIYFQGNSAPDKSGLPSDRFSAERTGGSVSTLTIQRTQQEDSAVYLCASNSVGRWGAYEQYFGPGTRLTVT.

This sequence joins TRBV20-1 and TRBJ2-5; D possibly corresponds to TRBD2 (6 bases). Germline V CDR1 and CDR2: DFQATT, SNEGSKA (reference sequence). Trimming left V 5 bases short and J 5 bases short, with 21 bases between. The length of the CDR3 is 15 residues. CDR3: CSAAVRPAGGETQYF. In nucleotides, the CDR3 is TGCAGTGCTGCCGTAAGACCAGCGGGTGGCGAGACCCAGTACTTC.

CDR3 bases: TGTGCCAGCAGTTTAAAGCGGGGGGGCCCTGAGCAGTTCTTC. This encodes CASSLKRGGPEQFF. This chain joins TRBV27 and TRBJ2-1, with TRBD2 matching 10 bases. This CDR3 comprises 14 residues. Germline CDR1 is MNHEY and CDR2 is SMNVEV (reference sequence). V dropped 2 bases and J dropped 9; count of bases not matched to a gene: 4.

J is TRBJ2-5 and V is TRBV29-1, with D possibly TRBD1 on 5 matching bases. CDR1 SQVTM and CDR2 ANQGSEA come from the germline V gene. The germline V and J ends were trimmed by 6 bases and 2 bases, with 10 bases remaining between them. CDR3 length equals 12 residues. The CDR3 sequence is CSVPKGQETQYF. CDR3 coding DNA: TGCAGCGTCCCTAAGGGGCAAGAGACCCAGTACTTC.

This clonotype was seen just once. The DNA of the CDR3 is TGTGCCAGAAACCAGGGGGTGAACACTGAAGCTTTCTTT. This encodes CARNQGVNTEAFF. The chain uses TRBV2 and TRBJ1-1; TRBD1 matches at 7 bases. Trimming took 9 bases from V and 0 from J; bases not matched to a gene: 4. This CDR3 spans 13 amino acids. In germline, CDR1 is SNHLY, CDR2 FYNNEI.

The V gene is TRBV12-3 or TRBV12-4, the J gene TRBJ2-5; D gene unclear. CDR3 size: 13 residues. The ends were cut back, 7 bases at V and 1 base at J, with 10 bases in the middle. The CDR3 region has the DNA TGTGCCAGCACCTTGGCATCCCAAGAGACCCAGTACTTC. Protein sequence: CASTLASQETQYF.

The rearrangement links TRBV10-3 to TRBJ2-7; 9 bases match TRBD1. This CDR3 is built from 14 residues. V shed 4 bases and J 4 bases; nucleotides not matched to a gene: 5. The germline gives CDR1 ENHRY, CDR2 SYGVKD. This CDR3 is CAISGDRAGYEQYF. CDR3 DNA: TGTGCCATCAGTGGGGACAGGGCGGGGTACGAGCAGTACTTC.